A selection of T cell receptor beta chains follows, all from one sample in a study of OX40 agonist ivuxolimab in advanced cancers. The data were produced by immunoSEQ multiplex PCR, yet TCRdb's version contains in-frame clones alone and is incomplete. The table includes 75,000 to 100,000 clones, about 91% detected once. The sequences come from CD4+ or CD8+ T cells sorted from blood, collected in a trial of the OX40 agonist ivuxolimab. These receptors all come from an adult with an advanced solid tumor such as melanoma, head and neck, liver or kidney cancer. Each CDR3 is given with its conserved first and last residue. A D gene is named only where the DNA matches it firmly. Some rows mark clone size as missing; the rest say once, few, many or name a class of expanded clone.

D,V,J,size,CDR3,DNA
TRBD2,TRBV4-1,TRBJ2-7,.,CASSQVVTSGSSYEQYF,TGCGCCAGCAGCCAAGTTGTGACTAGCGGGAGCTCGTACGAGCAGTACTTC
.,TRBV28,TRBJ2-1,once,CASSTGFYNEQFF,TGTGCCAGCAGCACGGGGTTCTACAATGAGCAGTTCTTC
TRBD2,TRBV18,TRBJ2-7,.,CASSRGAGRENEQYF,TGTGCCAGCTCTCGAGGGGCAGGGAGGGAAAACGAGCAGTACTTC
.,TRBV18,TRBJ1-2,.,CASSPFFGEASGTF,TGTGCCAGCTCACCATTTTTCGGTGAAGCAAGCGGCACCTTC
.,TRBV7-9,TRBJ2-1,.,CASSGSGLDNEQFF,TGTGCCAGCAGTGGGTCCGGGCTTGATAATGAGCAGTTCTTC
.,TRBV7-8,TRBJ2-1,once,CASSLVVEQFF,TGTGCCAGCAGCTTAGTAGTTGAGCAGTTCTTC
TRBD1,TRBV19,TRBJ2-1,.,CASSHDRAYNEQFF,TGTGCCAGTAGTCACGACAGGGCCTACAATGAGCAGTTCTTC
TRBD1,TRBV7-3,TRBJ2-2,.,CASSATGASSTGELFF,TGTGCCAGCAGCGCCACAGGGGCGTCGAGCACCGGGGAGCTGTTTTTT
.,TRBV18,TRBJ2-3,.,CASSPRRTAESTSTDTQYF,TGTGCCAGCTCACCACGGAGGACAGCGGAAAGTACTAGCACAGATACGCAGTATTTT
.,TRBV7-9,TRBJ2-5,few,CASSSGGRGAETQYF,TGTGCCAGCAGCTCCGGTGGGCGGGGAGCTGAGACCCAGTACTTC
.,TRBV18,TRBJ1-5,.,CASSPRTVVNNQPQHF,TGTGCCAGCTCACCTCGGACGGTAGTGAACAATCAGCCCCAGCATTTT
TRBD1,TRBV6-6,TRBJ2-7,.,CASSMGTGVVEQYF,TGTGCCAGCTCCATGGGGACAGGGGTGGTCGAGCAGTACTTC
TRBD1,TRBV6-5,TRBJ1-1,.,CASWDRANTEAFF,TGTGCCAGCTGGGACAGGGCAAACACTGAAGCTTTCTTT
.,TRBV18,TRBJ2-3,.,CASSRGQLDTDTQYF,TGTGCCAGCTCACGAGGACAGCTTGACACAGATACGCAGTATTTT
.,TRBV19,TRBJ2-7,.,CASSQTGRAYEQYF,TGTGCCAGTAGCCAGACAGGGAGGGCCTACGAGCAGTACTTC
.,TRBV6-1,TRBJ1-1,.,CASSELRPEAFF,TGTGCCAGCAGTGAACTACGACCTGAAGCTTTCTTT
TRBD1,TRBV5-1,TRBJ2-7,once,CASSLGTGAYTYEQYF,TGCGCCAGCAGCTTGGGGACAGGCGCCTATACCTACGAGCAGTACTTC
.,TRBV5-1,TRBJ2-3,.,CASSPEADTQYF,TGCGCCAGCAGCCCCGAGGCGGATACGCAGTATTTT
.,TRBV6-6,TRBJ2-7,once,CASSYLGHYEQYF,TGTGCCAGCAGTTACTTGGGACACTACGAGCAGTACTTC
.,TRBV6-1,TRBJ1-5,.,CASSPPDSNQPQHF,TGTGCCAGCAGTCCGCCTGATAGCAATCAGCCCCAGCATTTT
.,TRBV18,TRBJ2-6,.,CASSPRDSGANVLTF,TGTGCCAGCTCACCACGCGACTCTGGGGCCAACGTCCTGACTTTC
.,TRBV5-6,TRBJ1-5,.,CASSYRDGTYSNQPQHF,TGTGCCAGCAGCTACCGGGATGGAACTTATAGCAATCAGCCCCAGCATTTT
.,TRBV6-6,TRBJ1-1,.,CASRSTALNTEAFF,TGTGCCAGTCGCAGTACAGCGTTGAACACTGAAGCTTTCTTT
.,TRBV28,TRBJ2-7,once,CATQAVGEQYF,TGTGCCACCCAAGCTGTGGGGGAGCAGTACTTC
.,TRBV6-1,TRBJ2-7,.,CASSEVWGGRKHEQYF,TGTGCCAGCAGTGAAGTATGGGGGGGGCGGAAACACGAGCAGTACTTC
.,TRBV5-1,TRBJ2-7,.,CASSSDRSLDYEQYF,TGCGCCAGCAGCTCCGACAGGTCCCTCGACTACGAGCAGTACTTC
.,TRBV7-9,TRBJ2-1,.,CASSLMVGPYNEQFF,TGTGCCAGCAGCTTAATGGTAGGGCCCTACAATGAGCAGTTCTTC
TRBD1,TRBV4-3,TRBJ2-1,.,CASSQDSARGPRNNEQFF,TGCGCCAGCAGCCAAGATTCCGCCAGGGGGCCCCGAAACAATGAGCAGTTCTTC
TRBD1,TRBV18,TRBJ1-1,.,CASLTGTGRTEAFF,TGTGCCAGCTTGACCGGGACAGGGAGAACTGAAGCTTTCTTT
TRBD2,TRBV28,TRBJ2-1,.,CASSPRTSGLDEQFF,TGTGCCAGCAGTCCCCGGACTAGCGGGCTCGATGAGCAGTTCTTC
TRBD1,TRBV30,TRBJ2-7,.,CAWSLRGPYEQYF,TGTGCCTGGAGTCTCAGGGGGCCCTACGAGCAGTACTTC
TRBD2,TRBV6-1,TRBJ2-1,.,CASSGVAGGFSVRRNEQFF,TGTGCCAGCAGTGGTGTAGCGGGAGGTTTCTCGGTACGTCGGAATGAGCAGTTCTTC
.,TRBV6-6,TRBJ2-4,.,CASRGGGAKNIQYF,TGTGCCAGCAGAGGGGGGGGAGCCAAAAACATTCAGTACTTC
TRBD1,TRBV6-6,TRBJ1-1,.,CASSSLGGETEAFF,TGTGCCAGCAGTTCCCTAGGGGGCGAGACTGAAGCTTTCTTT
.,TRBV18,TRBJ2-7,.,CASSYGTTYEQYF,TGTGCCAGCTCATACGGGACAACCTACGAGCAGTACTTC
TRBD1,TRBV4-1,TRBJ2-7,.,CASSLGQSEVPYEQYF,TGCGCCAGCAGCCTGGGACAGTCAGAAGTCCCCTACGAGCAGTACTTC
TRBD1,TRBV2,TRBJ1-1,.,CASRSDRVNTEAFF,TGTGCCAGCAGATCGGACAGGGTTAACACTGAAGCTTTCTTT
.,TRBV5-1,TRBJ2-3,once,CASSLVGGISTDTQYF,TGCGCCAGCAGCTTGGTGGGCGGAATTAGCACAGATACGCAGTATTTT
.,TRBV5-6,TRBJ2-7,.,CASSPDPTDRTYEQYF,TGTGCCAGCAGCCCGGACCCGACCGACAGAACCTACGAGCAGTACTTC
TRBD2,TRBV28,TRBJ2-5,.,CASSLTSGRTLSYQETQYF,TGTGCCAGCAGTCTTACTAGCGGGAGGACGCTCTCCTACCAAGAGACCCAGTACTTC
.,TRBV27,TRBJ2-7,.,CASSLMLASPYEQYF,TGTGCCAGCAGTTTAATGCTAGCGTCCCCCTACGAGCAGTACTTC
TRBD2,TRBV7-2,TRBJ2-3,.,CASRLREATDTQYF,TGTGCCAGCAGATTGCGGGAGGCAACAGATACGCAGTATTTT
.,TRBV6-4,TRBJ2-1,once,CASSEWGGNSYNEQFF,TGTGCCAGCAGTGAATGGGGCGGGAACTCCTACAATGAGCAGTTCTTC
.,TRBV6-6,TRBJ1-4,.,CASSWYGNEKLFF,TGTGCCAGCAGTTGGTACGGTAATGAAAAACTGTTTTTT
.,TRBV2,TRBJ2-7,many,CASSRSWAMREQYF,TGTGCCAGCAGCAGGTCGTGGGCCATGCGGGAGCAGTACTTC
TRBD2,TRBV4-3,TRBJ2-1,.,CASSQDWVGFREGTYNEQFF,TGCGCCAGCAGCCAAGACTGGGTAGGATTCCGGGAGGGTACCTACAATGAGCAGTTCTTC
.,TRBV6-1,TRBJ2-7,.,CASSGPAPPEQYF,TGTGCCAGCAGCGGACCGGCCCCTCCCGAGCAGTACTTC
.,TRBV7-3,TRBJ2-1,.,CASSSNNEQFF,TGTGCCAGCAGCTCGAACAATGAGCAGTTCTTC
.,TRBV4-1,TRBJ2-7,.,CASSQDGYSGEQYF,TGCGCCAGCAGCCAAGATGGCTACTCGGGGGAGCAGTACTTC
.,TRBV2,TRBJ2-1,.,CASSEERTQNNEQFF,TGTGCCAGCAGTGAAGAGCGGACCCAAAACAATGAGCAGTTCTTC